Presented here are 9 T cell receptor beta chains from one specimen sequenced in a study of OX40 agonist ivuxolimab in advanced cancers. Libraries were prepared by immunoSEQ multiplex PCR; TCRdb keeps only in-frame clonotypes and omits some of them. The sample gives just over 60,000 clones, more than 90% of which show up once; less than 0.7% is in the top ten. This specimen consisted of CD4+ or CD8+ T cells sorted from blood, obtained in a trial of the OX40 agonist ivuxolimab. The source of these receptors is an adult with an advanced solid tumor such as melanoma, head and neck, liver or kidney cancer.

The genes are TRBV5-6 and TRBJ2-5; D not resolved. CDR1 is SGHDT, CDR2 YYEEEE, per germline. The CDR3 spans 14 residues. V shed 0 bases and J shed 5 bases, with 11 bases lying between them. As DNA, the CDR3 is TGTGCCAGCAGCTTGGGGAGTGTGCCTGAGACCCAGTACTTC. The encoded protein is CASSLGSVPETQYF.

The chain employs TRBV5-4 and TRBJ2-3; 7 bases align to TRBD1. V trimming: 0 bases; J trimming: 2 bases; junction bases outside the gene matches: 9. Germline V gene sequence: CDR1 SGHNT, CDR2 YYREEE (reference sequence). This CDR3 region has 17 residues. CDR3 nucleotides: TGTGCCAGCAGCTTGGGGGTCGGACAGGAGTTCACAGATACGCAGTATTTT. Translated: CASSLGVGQEFTDTQYF. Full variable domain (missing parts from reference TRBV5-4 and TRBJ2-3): ETGVTQSPTHLIKTRGQQVTLRCSSQSGHNTVSWYQQALGQGPQFIFQYYREEENGRGNFPPRFSGLQFPNYSSELNVNALELDDSALYLCASSLGVGQEFTDTQYFGPGTRLTVL.

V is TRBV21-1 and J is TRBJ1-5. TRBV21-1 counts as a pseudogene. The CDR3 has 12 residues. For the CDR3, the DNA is TGTGCCAGCAGGGGGGTGGGGATTCCCCAGCATTTT. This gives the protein CASRGVGIPQHF.

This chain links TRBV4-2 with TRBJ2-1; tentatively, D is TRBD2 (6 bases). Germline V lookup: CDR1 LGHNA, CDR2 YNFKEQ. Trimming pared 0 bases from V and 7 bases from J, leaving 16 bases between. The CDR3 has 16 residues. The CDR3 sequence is CASSQESRLEGNEQFF. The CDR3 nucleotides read TGTGCCAGCAGCCAAGAGTCCCGTCTGGAGGGGAATGAGCAGTTCTTC.

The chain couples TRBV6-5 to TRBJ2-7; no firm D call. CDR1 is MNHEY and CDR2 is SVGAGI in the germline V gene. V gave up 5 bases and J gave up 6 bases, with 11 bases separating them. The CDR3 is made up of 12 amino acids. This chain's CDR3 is CASSPHSVEQYF. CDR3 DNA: TGTGCCAGCAGTCCCCACAGTGTCGAGCAGTACTTC.

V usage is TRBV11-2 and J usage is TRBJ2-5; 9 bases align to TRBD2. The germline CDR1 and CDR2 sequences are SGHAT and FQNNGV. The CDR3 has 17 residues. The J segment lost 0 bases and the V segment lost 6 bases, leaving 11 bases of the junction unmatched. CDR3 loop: CASRTGAGGTYQETQYF. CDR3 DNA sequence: TGTGCCAGCAGAACAGGGGCGGGAGGGACGTACCAAGAGACCCAGTACTTC.

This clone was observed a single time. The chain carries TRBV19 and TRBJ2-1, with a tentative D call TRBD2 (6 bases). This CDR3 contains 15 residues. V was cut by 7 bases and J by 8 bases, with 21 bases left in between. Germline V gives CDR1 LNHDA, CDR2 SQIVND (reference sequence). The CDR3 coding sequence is TGTGCCAGTAATCCCGCTAGGGGCGGGACCGATGAGCAGTTCTTC. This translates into CASNPARGGTDEQFF.

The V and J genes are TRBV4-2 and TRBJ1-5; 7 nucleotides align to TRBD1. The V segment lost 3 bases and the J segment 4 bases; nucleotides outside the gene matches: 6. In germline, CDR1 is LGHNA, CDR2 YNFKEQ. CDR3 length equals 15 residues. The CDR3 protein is CASSQEDRENQPQHF. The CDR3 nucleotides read TGTGCCAGCAGCCAGGAAGACAGGGAAAATCAGCCCCAGCATTTT.

CDR3 coding DNA: TGTGCCTGGAGTCTTTATAATTCACCCCTCCACTTT. Residues: CAWSLYNSPLHF. The chain links TRBV30 to TRBJ1-6; D is uncertain. CDR3 length equals 12 residues. V gave up 2 bases and J gave up 4 bases, with 3 bases separating them. The germline V gene encodes CDR1 GTSNPN and CDR2 SVGIG (reference sequence).